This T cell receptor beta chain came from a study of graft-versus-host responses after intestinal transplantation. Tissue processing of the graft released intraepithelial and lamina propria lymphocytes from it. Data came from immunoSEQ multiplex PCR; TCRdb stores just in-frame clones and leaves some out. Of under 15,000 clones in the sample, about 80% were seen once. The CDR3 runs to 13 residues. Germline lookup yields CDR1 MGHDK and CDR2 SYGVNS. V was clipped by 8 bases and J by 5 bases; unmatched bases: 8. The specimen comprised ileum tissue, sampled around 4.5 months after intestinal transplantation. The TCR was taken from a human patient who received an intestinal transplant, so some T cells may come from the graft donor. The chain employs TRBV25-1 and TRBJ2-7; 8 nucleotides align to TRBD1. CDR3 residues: CASSRTGWNEQYF. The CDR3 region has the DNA TGTGCCAGCTCCCGGACAGGGTGGAACGAGCAGTACTTC.